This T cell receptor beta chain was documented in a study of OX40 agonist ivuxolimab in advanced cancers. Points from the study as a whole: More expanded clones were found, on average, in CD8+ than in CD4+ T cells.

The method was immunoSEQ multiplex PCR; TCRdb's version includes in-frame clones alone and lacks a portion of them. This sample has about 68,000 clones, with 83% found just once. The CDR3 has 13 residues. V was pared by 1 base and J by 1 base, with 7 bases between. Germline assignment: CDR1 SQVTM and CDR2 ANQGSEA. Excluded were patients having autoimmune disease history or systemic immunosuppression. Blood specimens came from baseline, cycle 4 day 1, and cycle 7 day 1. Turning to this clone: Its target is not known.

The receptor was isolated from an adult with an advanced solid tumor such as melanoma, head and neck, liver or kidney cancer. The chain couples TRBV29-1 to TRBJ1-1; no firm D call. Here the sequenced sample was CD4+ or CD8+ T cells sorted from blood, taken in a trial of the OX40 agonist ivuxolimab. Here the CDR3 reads CSVEVHGNTEAFF. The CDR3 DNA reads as TGCAGCGTTGAAGTACACGGGAACACTGAAGCTTTCTTT.